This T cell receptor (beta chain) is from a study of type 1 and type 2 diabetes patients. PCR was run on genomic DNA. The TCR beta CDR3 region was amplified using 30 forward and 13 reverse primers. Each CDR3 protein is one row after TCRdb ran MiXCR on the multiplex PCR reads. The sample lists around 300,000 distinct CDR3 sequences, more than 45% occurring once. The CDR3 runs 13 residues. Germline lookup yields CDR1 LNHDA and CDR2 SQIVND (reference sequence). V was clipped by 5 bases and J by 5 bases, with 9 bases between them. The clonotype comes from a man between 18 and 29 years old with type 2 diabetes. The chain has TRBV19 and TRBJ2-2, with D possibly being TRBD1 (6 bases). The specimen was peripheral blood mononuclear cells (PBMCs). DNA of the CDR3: TGTGCCAGTAGTGACAGGTTAACCGGGGAGCTGTTTTTT. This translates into CASSDRLTGELFF.